The 26 T cell receptor beta chains listed next were all sequenced from one sample in a study of B cell selection in AIRE deficiency. Sorting defined conventional CD4 T cells as CD4+CD127+. TCRdb keeps only in-frame clones here, not all; method: immunoSEQ multiplex PCR. The table records some 24,000 clones, 95% to 97% of them present only once. The sequencing input was CD4+CD127+ conventional T cells sorted from PBMCs. These receptors originate from a human donor in good health.

The V and J genes are TRBV27 and TRBJ1-2; TRBD1 matches at 7 bases. V lost 6 bases, J lost 2 bases, and 6 bases stayed unmatched. The CDR3 loop spans 14 amino acids. Germline CDR1 MNHEY, CDR2 SMNVEV (reference sequence). The CDR3 loop reads CASSRQGLNYGYTF. The CDR3 DNA reads TGTGCCAGCAGCCGACAGGGCCTAAACTATGGCTACACCTTC.

This clone was picked up one time. CDR3 DNA: TGTGCCAGCAGCGCCACGTACTCCTACAATGAGCAGTTCTTC. The encoded protein is CASSATYSYNEQFF. The rearrangement joins TRBV7-9 to TRBJ2-1; D is unclear. CDR3 length: 14 residues. The germline CDR1 and CDR2 sequences are SEHNR and FQNEAQ (reference sequence). V was shortened by 5 bases and J by 0 bases, with 8 bases between the two germline ends.

This clone was observed a single time. The CDR3 DNA sequence: TGTGCCAGCAGCTCCAGACATTATGACAGGTCCCTCGGGGCCGGGGAGCTGTTTTTT. Its translation is CASSSRHYDRSLGAGELFF. J is TRBJ2-2 and V is TRBV7-9; D is perhaps TRBD1 (6 bases). Germline V gene data show CDR1 as SEHNR and CDR2 as FQNEAQ (reference sequence). Trimming left V 4 bases short and J 6 bases short, with 27 bases between. The CDR3 is made up of 19 amino acids.

This chain connects TRBV5-1 to TRBJ2-3; the match to TRBD1 covers 7 bases. The CDR3 consists of 15 residues. Germline lookup yields CDR1 SGHRS and CDR2 YFSETQ. V shed 4 bases and J 3 bases; nucleotides not matched to a gene: 8. The chain's CDR3 is CASSLTGEGTDTQYF. Here the CDR3 DNA reads TGCGCCAGCAGCCTTACAGGGGAAGGGACAGATACGCAGTATTTT.

The chain uses TRBV5-1 and TRBJ1-4; no clear D. With 0 bases removed from V and 7 bases from J, the gap between germline ends came to 10 bases. The CDR3 length is 14 residues. CDR1 is SGHRS, CDR2 YFSETQ, per germline. CDR3: CASSLEPATEKLFF. For the CDR3, the DNA is TGCGCCAGCAGCTTGGAACCGGCCACTGAAAAACTGTTTTTT.

V gene TRBV19 combines with J gene TRBJ1-5; weak D call: TRBD1 (6 bases). The CDR3 length is 16 residues. With 7 bases removed from V and 0 bases from J, the gap between germline ends came to 16 bases. Germline V gene data show CDR1 as LNHDA and CDR2 as SQIVND (reference sequence). CDR3 protein: CASNPRTDYSNQPQHF. Written as DNA, the CDR3 is TGTGCCAGTAACCCAAGGACAGACTATAGCAATCAGCCCCAGCATTTT.

The chain joins TRBV6-1 to TRBJ2-2; 7 bases align to TRBD1. CDR3 length equals 17 residues. The V and J ends lost 2 bases and 3 bases, in that order; junction bases with no gene match: 9. Germline-derived CDR1 and CDR2 are MNHNS and SASEGT. For the CDR3, the DNA is TGTGCCAGCAGTGAACGTAGGGGGCGGATGGACACCGGGGAGCTGTTTTTT. Translated: CASSERRGRMDTGELFF.

V usage is TRBV28 and J usage is TRBJ1-2; D may be TRBD1 (5 bases). V was trimmed by 4 bases and J by 5 bases, leaving 20 bases between them. This CDR3 spans 16 amino acids. Looked up from germline, CDR1 is MDHEN and CDR2 is SYDVKM. The CDR3 here is CASSSQRDVSGYGYTF. In DNA form, the CDR3 reads TGTGCCAGCAGTTCCCAAAGGGACGTCTCCGGGTATGGCTACACCTTC.

This clone is a singleton in its sample. V gene TRBV7-2 combines with J gene TRBJ2-5; 12 nucleotides match TRBD2. CDR3 length equals 15 residues. Germline assignment: CDR1 SGHTA and CDR2 FQGNSA. With V trimmed by 4 bases and J by 5 bases, 5 bases remained unmatched. The CDR3 DNA reads TGTGCCAGCAGCTCAAGGACTAGCGGGGTCGAGACCCAGTACTTC. Translated, it gives CASSSRTSGVETQYF.

The J gene is TRBJ1-1, the V gene TRBV28, with 8 bases lining up with TRBD1. Germline trimming cut 6 bases from V and 0 bases from J; bases unmatched to any gene: 9. The CDR3 has 16 amino acids. Germline-derived CDR1 and CDR2 are MDHEN and SYDVKM. The chain's CDR3 is CASRGTTGAMNTEAFF. The DNA for the CDR3 is TGTGCCAGCAGAGGGACGACAGGGGCGATGAACACTGAAGCTTTCTTT. Variable domain in full (rest from reference TRBV28 and TRBJ1-1): DVKVTQSSRYLVKRTGEKVFLECVQDMDHENMFWYRQDPGLGLRLIYFSYDVKMKEKGDIPEGYSVSREKKERFSLILESASTNQTSMYLCASRGTTGAMNTEAFFGQGTRLTVV.

As to this clone: Within the sample, other DNA sequences also encode this same CDR3. This chain uses TRBV18 with TRBJ1-1, with unresolved D. Germline CDR1 is KGHSH and CDR2 is LQKENI. Trimming pared 3 bases from V and 0 bases from J, leaving 8 bases between. This CDR3 has 14 residues. The CDR3 coding sequence is TGTGCCAGCTCACCGCCTTCAGTGAACACTGAAGCTTTCTTT. Translated: CASSPPSVNTEAFF.

The chain has TRBV2 and TRBJ2-7; D unresolved. Germline V gene sequence: CDR1 SNHLY, CDR2 FYNNEI. This CDR3 spans 14 amino acids. Trimming took 5 bases from V and 0 from J, leaving 11 bases between them. CDR3 nucleotide sequence: TGTGCCAGCAGTCTCATTCGAAGCTCCTACGAGCAGTACTTC. This sequence encodes CASSLIRSSYEQYF. The full variable domain, its missing parts supplied by reference TRBV2 and TRBJ2-7, is EPEVTQTPSHQVTQMGQEVILRCVPISNHLYFYWYRQILGQKVEFLVSFYNNEISEKSEIFDDQFSVERPDGSNFTLKIRSTKLEDSAMYFCASSLIRSSYEQYFGPGTRLTVT.

CDR3 DNA: TGTGCCAGCAGCTCTAGGGGAGAGGCAGATACGCAGTATTTT. Protein: CASSSRGEADTQYF. J is TRBJ2-3 and V is TRBV9; D possibly uses TRBD1 or TRBD2 (5 bases each). CDR1 SGDLS and CDR2 YYNGEE come from the germline V gene. The CDR3 covers 14 residues. V was cut by 4 bases and J by 4 bases, with 13 bases left in between.

This sequence joins TRBV10-1 and TRBJ1-5, with D possibly TRBD1 on 6 matching bases. The germline V and J ends were trimmed by 7 bases and 0 bases, with 28 bases remaining between them. There are 20 residues in the CDR3. CDR1 and CDR2 from the germline V gene are WNHNN and SYGVQD (reference sequence). CDR3 DNA: TGCGCCAGCAACGACTGCGACAGGCCTTTACCCGCGTATAGCAATCAGCCCCAGCATTTT. Translating gives CASNDCDRPLPAYSNQPQHF.

V usage is TRBV7-6 and J usage is TRBJ2-1; no reliable D call. Trimming left V 0 bases short and J 2 bases short, with 5 bases between. The CDR3 contains 14 residues. Germline assignment: CDR1 SGHVS and CDR2 FNYEAQ. The CDR3 protein is CASSLAGTYNEQFF. CDR3 nucleotide sequence: TGTGCCAGCAGCTTAGCGGGCACCTACAATGAGCAGTTCTTC.

The gene calls are TRBV5-5 and TRBJ1-3; D not certain. V was pared by 0 bases and J by 5 bases, with 9 bases between. The germline V gene has CDR1 SGHKS and CDR2 YYEKEE (reference sequence). CDR3 size: 14 residues. CDR3 sequence (DNA): TGTGCCAGCAGCTTGGAAGAGGGTAGAAACACCATATATTTT. Translation gives CASSLEEGRNTIYF.

The gene calls are TRBV30 and TRBJ1-4; TRBD1 agrees at 9 bases. The germline CDR1 and CDR2 sequences are GTSNPN and SVGIG (reference sequence). The junction had 4 bases not matched to a gene; V was cut back by 4 bases and J by 7 bases. This CDR3 comprises 13 residues. The CDR3 here is CAWKQGAGEKLFF. Written as DNA, the CDR3 is TGTGCCTGGAAACAGGGGGCAGGTGAAAAACTGTTTTTT.

The chain links TRBV6-6 to TRBJ2-7; 9 bases fit TRBD2. The V gene end was trimmed by 2 bases and the J gene end by 2 bases; junction bases not matched to a gene: 4. Germline V CDR1 and CDR2: MNHNY, SVGAGI (reference sequence). The CDR3 length is 15 residues. As DNA, the CDR3 is TGTGCCAGCAGTTACCGGGCTAGCGGGGCCTACGAGCAGTACTTC. This translates into CASSYRASGAYEQYF.

The V call is TRBV6-5, the J call TRBJ1-2, with 8 bases that match TRBD1. Germline-derived CDR1 and CDR2 are MNHEY and SVGAGI. With V trimmed by 2 bases and J by 8 bases, 7 bases remained unmatched. The CDR3 length is 14 residues. This CDR3 is CASSYAAGTGGYTF. The CDR3, as DNA: TGTGCCAGCAGTTACGCCGCCGGGACAGGCGGCTACACCTTC.

This chain links TRBV7-9 with TRBJ2-1; no clear D gene. The V gene's germline CDR1 is SEHNR and CDR2 FQNEAQ (reference sequence). V was pared by 1 base and J by 3 bases, with 13 bases between. The CDR3 extends over 16 amino acids. As DNA, the CDR3 is TGTGCCAGCAGCTTAGTCATGGGCGGAAGCTACAATGAGCAGTTCTTC. As protein: CASSLVMGGSYNEQFF.

The V call is TRBV19, the J call TRBJ2-5; possible D gene TRBD2, 6 bases. From germline, CDR1 is LNHDA and CDR2 SQIVND (reference sequence). This CDR3 spans 13 amino acids. Trimming pared 10 bases from V and 0 bases from J, leaving 12 bases between. The CDR3 DNA reads TGTGCCACCCGGGGGACGGACCAAGAGACCCAGTACTTC. This gives the protein CATRGTDQETQYF.

In DNA form, the CDR3 reads TGCAGTGCTATCAGGGACAGGGAGCAGTACTTC. Its protein product is CSAIRDREQYF. This chain links TRBV20-1 with TRBJ2-7; 8 bases fit TRBD1. V shed 4 bases and J 7 bases; nucleotides not matched to a gene: 3. Germline V gene lookup returns CDR1 DFQATT and CDR2 SNEGSKA (reference sequence). The length of the CDR3 is 11 residues.

The chain joins TRBV10-1 to TRBJ2-7; TRBD1 or TRBD2 may be the D gene (5 bases each). Trimming pared 0 bases from V and 3 bases from J, leaving 9 bases between. The CDR3 totals 14 residues. Germline values: CDR1 WNHNN, CDR2 SYGVQD (reference sequence). This CDR3 is CASSESGRNYEQYF. The CDR3 DNA is TGCGCCAGCAGTGAGTCGGGACGGAACTACGAGCAGTACTTC.

This clone was observed a handful of times. The CDR3 reads CASGVSYEQYF. The CDR3 DNA is TGTGCCAGCGGGGTGTCCTACGAGCAGTACTTC. The chain couples TRBV11-2 to TRBJ2-7; D unresolved. Trimming removed 8 bases at V and 1 base at J, with 6 bases between. The CDR3 consists of 11 residues. The germline V gene has CDR1 SGHAT and CDR2 FQNNGV.

This clone is a singleton in its sample. V and J are TRBV28 and TRBJ1-1; 10 nucleotides align to TRBD1. With V trimmed by 8 bases and J by 5 bases, 8 bases remained unmatched. There are 14 residues in the CDR3. Germline CDR1 is MDHEN and CDR2 is SYDVKM. The CDR3, as DNA: TGTGCCAGCTCCGACAGGGGGCGCGGGACTGAAGCTTTCTTT. It encodes CASSDRGRGTEAFF.

The chain has TRBV5-1 and TRBJ2-1, with 11 positions matching TRBD2. Per germline, CDR1 SGHRS and CDR2 YFSETQ. The V gene end was trimmed by 3 bases and the J gene end by 7 bases; junction bases not matched to a gene: 6. The CDR3 consists of 15 residues. The CDR3 coding sequence is TGCGCCAGCAGCTACCTAGCGGGGGGTAGTAATGAGCAGTTCTTC. It translates to CASSYLAGGSNEQFF.